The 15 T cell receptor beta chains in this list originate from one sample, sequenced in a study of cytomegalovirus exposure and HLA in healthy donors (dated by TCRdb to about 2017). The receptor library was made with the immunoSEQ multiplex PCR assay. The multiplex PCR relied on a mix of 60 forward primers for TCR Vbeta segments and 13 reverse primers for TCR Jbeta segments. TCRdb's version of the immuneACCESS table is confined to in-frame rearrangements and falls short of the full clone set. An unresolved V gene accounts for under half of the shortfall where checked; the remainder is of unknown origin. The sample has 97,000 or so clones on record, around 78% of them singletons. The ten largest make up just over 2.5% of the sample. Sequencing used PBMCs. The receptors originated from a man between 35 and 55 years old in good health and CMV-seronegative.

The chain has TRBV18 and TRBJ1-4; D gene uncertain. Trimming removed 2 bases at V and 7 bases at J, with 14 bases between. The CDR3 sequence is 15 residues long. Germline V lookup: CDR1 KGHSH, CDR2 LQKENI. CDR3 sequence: CASSPVLTPGEKLFF. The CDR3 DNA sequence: TGTGCCAGCTCACCAGTTCTGACACCCGGTGAAAAACTGTTTTTT.

The CDR3 DNA reads TGTGCCAGCAGCTTGGACCGGGACACCCAGCCGTACTTC. Translation gives CASSLDRDTQPYF. V gene TRBV5-4 combines with J gene TRBJ2-5, with D tentatively TRBD1 (6 bases). V was shortened by 0 bases and J by 13 bases, with 16 bases between the two germline ends. The length of the CDR3 is 13 residues. Looked up from germline, CDR1 is SGHNT and CDR2 is YYREEE (reference sequence).

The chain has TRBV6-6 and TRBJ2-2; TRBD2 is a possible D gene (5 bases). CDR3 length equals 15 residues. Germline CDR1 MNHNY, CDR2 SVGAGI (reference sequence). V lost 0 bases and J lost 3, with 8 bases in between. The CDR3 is CASSYSYGDTGELFF. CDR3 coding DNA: TGTGCCAGCAGTTACTCCTACGGGGACACCGGGGAGCTGTTTTTT.

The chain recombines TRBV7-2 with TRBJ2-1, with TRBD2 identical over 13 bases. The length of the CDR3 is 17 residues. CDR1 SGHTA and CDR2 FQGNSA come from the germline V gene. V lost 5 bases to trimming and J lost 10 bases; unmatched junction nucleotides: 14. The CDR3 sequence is CASSISTSGGARGEQFF. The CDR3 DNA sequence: TGTGCCAGCAGCATATCAACTAGCGGGGGGGCGAGGGGAGAGCAGTTCTTC.

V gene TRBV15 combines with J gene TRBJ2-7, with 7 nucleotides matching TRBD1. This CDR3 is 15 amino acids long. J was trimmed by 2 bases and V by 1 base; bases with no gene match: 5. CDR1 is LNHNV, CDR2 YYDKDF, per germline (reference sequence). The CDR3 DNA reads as TGTGCCACCAGCAGAGGGGACAGACCCACCTACGAGCAGTACTTC. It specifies CATSRGDRPTYEQYF.

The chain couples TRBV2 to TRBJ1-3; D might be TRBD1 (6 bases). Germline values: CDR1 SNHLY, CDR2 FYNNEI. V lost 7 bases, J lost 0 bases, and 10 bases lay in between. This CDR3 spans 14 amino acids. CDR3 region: CASMRGGSGNTIYF. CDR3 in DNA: TGTGCCAGCATGAGAGGGGGCTCTGGAAACACCATATATTTT.

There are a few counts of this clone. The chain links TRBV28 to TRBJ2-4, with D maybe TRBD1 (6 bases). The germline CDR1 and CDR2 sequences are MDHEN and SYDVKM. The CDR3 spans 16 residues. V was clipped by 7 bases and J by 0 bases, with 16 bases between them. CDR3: CASTPTGRLAKNIQYF. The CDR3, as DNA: TGTGCCAGCACCCCAACAGGGCGCTTAGCCAAAAACATTCAGTACTTC. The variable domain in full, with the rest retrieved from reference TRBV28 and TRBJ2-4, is DVKVTQSSRYLVKRTGEKVFLECVQDMDHENMFWYRQDPGLGLRLIYFSYDVKMKEKGDIPEGYSVSREKKERFSLILESASTNQTSMYLCASTPTGRLAKNIQYFGAGTRLSVL.

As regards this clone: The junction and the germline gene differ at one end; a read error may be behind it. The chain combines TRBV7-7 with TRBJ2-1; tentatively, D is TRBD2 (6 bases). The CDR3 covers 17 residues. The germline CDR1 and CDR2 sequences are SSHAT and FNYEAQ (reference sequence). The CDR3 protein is CASSSYPFRGSYNEQFF. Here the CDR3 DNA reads TGTGCTAGCAGCTCCTACCCTTTCCGGGGGTCCTACAATGAGCAGTTCTTC.

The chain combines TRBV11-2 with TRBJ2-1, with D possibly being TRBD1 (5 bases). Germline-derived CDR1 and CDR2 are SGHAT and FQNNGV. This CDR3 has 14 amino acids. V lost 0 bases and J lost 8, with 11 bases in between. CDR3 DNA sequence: TGTGCCAGCAGCTTAGATCTCCCAGGGCATGAGCAGTTCTTC. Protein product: CASSLDLPGHEQFF.

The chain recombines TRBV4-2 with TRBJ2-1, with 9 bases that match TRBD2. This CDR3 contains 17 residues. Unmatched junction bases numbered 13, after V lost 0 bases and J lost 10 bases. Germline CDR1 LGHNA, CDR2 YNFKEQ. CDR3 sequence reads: CASSQDSGAGGLREQFF. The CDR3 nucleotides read TGTGCCAGCAGCCAAGATTCGGGAGCGGGGGGTTTAAGGGAGCAGTTCTTC.

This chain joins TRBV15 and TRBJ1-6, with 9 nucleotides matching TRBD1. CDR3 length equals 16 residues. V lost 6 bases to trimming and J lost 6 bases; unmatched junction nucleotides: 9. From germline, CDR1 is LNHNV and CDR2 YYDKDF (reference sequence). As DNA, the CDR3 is TGTGCCACCAGTCCAGGGACAGGGCAAGGTAATTCACCCCTCCACTTT. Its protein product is CATSPGTGQGNSPLHF.

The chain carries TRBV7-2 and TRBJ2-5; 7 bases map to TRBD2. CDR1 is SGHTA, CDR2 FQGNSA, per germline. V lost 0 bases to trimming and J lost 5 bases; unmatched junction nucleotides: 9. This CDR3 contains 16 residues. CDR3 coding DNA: TGTGCCAGCAGCTTAGCAATTGGGGGGGGGACGGAGACCCAGTACTTC. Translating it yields CASSLAIGGGTETQYF.

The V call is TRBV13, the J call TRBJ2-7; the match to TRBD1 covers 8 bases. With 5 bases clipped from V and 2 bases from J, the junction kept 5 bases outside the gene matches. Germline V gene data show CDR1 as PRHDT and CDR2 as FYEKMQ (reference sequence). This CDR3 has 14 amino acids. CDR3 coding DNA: TGTGCCAGCAGCCGGACAGGGTCTCCCTACGAGCAGTACTTC. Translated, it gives CASSRTGSPYEQYF.

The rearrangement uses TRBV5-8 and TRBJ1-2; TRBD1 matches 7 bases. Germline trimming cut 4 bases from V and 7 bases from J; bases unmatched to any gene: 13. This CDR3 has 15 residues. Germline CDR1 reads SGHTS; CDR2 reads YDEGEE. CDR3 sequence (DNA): TGTGCCAGCAGCCGGGCGGGACAGACGCTTGGTGGCTACACCTTC. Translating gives CASSRAGQTLGGYTF.

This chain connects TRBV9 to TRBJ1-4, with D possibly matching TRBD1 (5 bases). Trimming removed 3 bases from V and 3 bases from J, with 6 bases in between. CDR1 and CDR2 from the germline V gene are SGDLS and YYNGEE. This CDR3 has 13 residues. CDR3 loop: CASSEGPNEKLFF. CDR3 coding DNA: TGTGCCAGCAGCGAGGGGCCTAATGAAAAACTGTTTTTT.